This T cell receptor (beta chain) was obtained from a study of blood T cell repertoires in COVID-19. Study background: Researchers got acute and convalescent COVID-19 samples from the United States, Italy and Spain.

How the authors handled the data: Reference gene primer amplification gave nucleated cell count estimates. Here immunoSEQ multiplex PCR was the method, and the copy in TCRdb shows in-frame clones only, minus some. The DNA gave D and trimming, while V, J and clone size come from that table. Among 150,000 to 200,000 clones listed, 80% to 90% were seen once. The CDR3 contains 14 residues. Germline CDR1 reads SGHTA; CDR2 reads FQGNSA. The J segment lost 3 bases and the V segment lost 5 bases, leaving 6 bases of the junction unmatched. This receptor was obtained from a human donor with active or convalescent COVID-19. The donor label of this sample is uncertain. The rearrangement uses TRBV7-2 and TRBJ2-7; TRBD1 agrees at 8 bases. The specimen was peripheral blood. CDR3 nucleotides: TGTGCCAGCAGCAGACAGGGGAGTCTCTACGAGCAGTACTTC. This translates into CASSRQGSLYEQYF.